Presented here are 4 T cell receptor beta chains from one specimen sequenced in a study of blood T cell repertoires in COVID-19. Assay: immunoSEQ multiplex PCR; the TCRdb copy retains only in-frame clones and omits some. The sample has 200,000 to 250,000 clones; 80% are singletons. Material for sequencing was peripheral blood. The receptors originated from a human donor in a cohort sampled during active COVID-19.

The chain recombines TRBV9 with TRBJ1-1; possible D gene TRBD1, 5 bases. Germline CDR1 reads SGDLS; CDR2 reads YYNGEE. This CDR3 spans 15 amino acids. Trimming removed 3 bases at V and 1 base at J, with 13 bases between. CDR3 in amino acids: CASSAGRGWNTEAFF. CDR3 bases: TGTGCCAGCAGCGCGGGGAGGGGTTGGAACACTGAAGCTTTCTTT.

The chain carries TRBV11-1 and TRBJ2-7; the match to TRBD2 covers 14 bases. Trimming took 5 bases from V and 5 from J; bases not matched to a gene: 8. Germline V gene lookup returns CDR1 SGHAT and CDR2 FQDESV (reference sequence). The CDR3 spans 16 residues. CDR3 residues: CASSIRTSGRSHEQYF. CDR3 sequence (DNA): TGTGCCAGCAGCATCCGGACTAGCGGGAGGTCCCACGAGCAGTACTTC.

The gene calls are TRBV5-1 and TRBJ2-6, with TRBD1 matching over 10 bases. There are 16 residues in the CDR3. Germline V gives CDR1 SGHRS, CDR2 YFSETQ. With V trimmed by 4 bases and J by 1 base, 2 bases remained unmatched. CDR3 amino acids: CASSQGQGSGANVLTF. CDR3 DNA sequence: TGCGCCAGCAGCCAGGGACAGGGGTCTGGGGCCAACGTCCTGACTTTC.

The chain's CDR3 is CASSQGTEGYGYTF. CDR3 DNA: TGCGCCAGCAGCCAAGGGACAGAGGGCTATGGCTACACCTTC. This chain connects TRBV4-1 to TRBJ1-2; perhaps TRBD1 as D (6 bases). The V and J ends lost 1 base and 4 bases respectively, with 10 bases between them. Germline lookup yields CDR1 MGHRA and CDR2 YSYEKL. The CDR3 spans 14 residues.